A single sample gave rise to the 20 T cell receptor beta chains below, sequenced in a study of graft-versus-host responses after intestinal transplantation. Here immunoSEQ multiplex PCR was the method, and the copy in TCRdb shows in-frame clones only, minus some. The data contain roughly 25,000 clones, under 45% of them singletons. The sample here was alloreactive CD4+ T cells from a mixed lymphocyte reaction culture, taken before intestinal transplant. Described subset: CFSE-low proliferating T cells sorted from approximately 6-day pre-transplant mixed lymphocyte reaction (GvH or HvG direction). These receptors all come from a human patient who received an intestinal transplant.

The chain recombines TRBV11-1 with TRBJ1-2; 7 bases map to TRBD1. J lost 8 bases, V lost 5 bases, and 8 bases had no gene match. The germline CDR1 and CDR2 sequences are SGHAT and FQDESV (reference sequence). The CDR3 has 13 residues. CDR3 region: CASSLDRAGGYTF. The CDR3 region has the DNA TGTGCCAGCAGCCTTGACAGGGCCGGCGGCTACACCTTC.

J is TRBJ2-5 and V is TRBV29-1; D call uncertain. The length of the CDR3 is 12 residues. The V gene's germline CDR1 is SQVTM and CDR2 ANQGSEA. The V and J ends lost 5 bases and 0 bases respectively, with 7 bases between them. For the CDR3, the DNA is TGCAGCGTTTTCCTATACCAAGAGACCCAGTACTTC. Its translation is CSVFLYQETQYF.

This CDR3 is CASSSFGTSYNEQFF. The CDR3 DNA reads TGCGCCAGCAGCTCGTTCGGGACTAGCTACAATGAGCAGTTCTTC. The chain joins TRBV5-1 to TRBJ2-1; TRBD2 matches at 8 bases. The ends lost 3 bases at V and 3 bases at J; junction bases unmatched: 5. The CDR3 is 15 residues long. Germline V gene lookup returns CDR1 SGHRS and CDR2 YFSETQ.

This clone was counted a few times. The J gene is TRBJ2-1, the V gene TRBV6-5; 8 bases map to TRBD2. There are 15 residues in the CDR3. After removal of 0 bases from V and 7 bases from J, the junction contained 5 bases not matched to a gene. Germline V gives CDR1 MNHEY, CDR2 SVGAGI. The CDR3 region is CASSYSRGVKNEQFF. In DNA form, the CDR3 reads TGTGCCAGCAGTTACTCGCGGGGGGTGAAAAATGAGCAGTTCTTC.

This clone was counted a few times. This sequence joins TRBV6-1 and TRBJ2-7, with 10 bases identical to TRBD2. CDR1 MNHNS and CDR2 SASEGT come from the germline V gene. This CDR3 contains 13 residues. V lost 6 bases and J lost 4; bases outside the gene matches: 3. The CDR3, as DNA: TGTGCCAGCAGAAGGACTAGCGGTTACGAGCAGTACTTC. Translating it yields CASRRTSGYEQYF.

This clone has just a few counts. The chain recombines TRBV7-6 with TRBJ2-2; tentative D call: TRBD2 (6 bases). Trimming shortened V by 0 bases and J by 6 bases, and 11 bases separated the two germline ends. CDR1 SGHVS and CDR2 FNYEAQ come from the germline V gene. This CDR3 region has 15 residues. Here the CDR3 DNA reads TGTGCCAGCAGCTTAGCTTTCGGGAGTGCCGGGGAGCTGTTTTTT. It specifies CASSLAFGSAGELFF.

Judged by abundance, this clone is medium-sized (0.01 to 0.1%). The chain recombines TRBV10-1 with TRBJ1-3, with 7 bases aligning to TRBD1. Germline V CDR1 and CDR2: WNHNN, SYGVQD (reference sequence). V was pared by 0 bases and J by 0 bases, with 5 bases of the junction left unmatched. There are 17 residues in the CDR3. The CDR3 is CASSESEDRLSGNTIYF. The CDR3 DNA is TGCGCCAGCAGTGAGTCAGAGGACAGGCTCTCTGGAAACACCATATATTTT.

V gene TRBV30 combines with J gene TRBJ2-1; D gene uncertain. V lost 0 bases to trimming and J lost 10 bases, with 19 bases between them. The CDR3 has 15 residues. Germline V gene lookup returns CDR1 GTSNPN and CDR2 SVGIG (reference sequence). DNA of the CDR3: TGTGCCTGGAGTGTAAGGTGGAGATTACAAGAGGAGCAGTTCTTC. This gives the protein CAWSVRWRLQEEQFF. Together with reference TRBV30 and TRBJ2-1, the CDR3 gives the full variable domain: SQTIHQWPATLVQPVGSPLSLECTVEGTSNPNLYWYRQAAGRGLQLLFYSVGIGQISSEVPQNLSASRPQDRQFILSSKKLLLSDSGFYLCAWSVRWRLQEEQFFGPGTRLTVL.

This clone was detected only a few times. The CDR3 spells CASTKGAGTGELFF. As DNA, the CDR3 is TGCGCCAGCACGAAGGGGGCGGGCACCGGGGAGCTGTTTTTT. The chain recombines TRBV4-3 with TRBJ2-2, with TRBD1 identical over 7 bases. J gave up 4 bases and V 7 bases, and 6 bases lay outside the gene matches. Germline CDR1 LGHNA, CDR2 YSLEER. The CDR3 has 14 residues.

Only a few counts were recorded for this clone. The chain has TRBV7-2 and TRBJ2-5; weak D call: TRBD1 (6 bases). Germline values: CDR1 SGHTA, CDR2 FQGNSA. The CDR3 extends over 15 amino acids. V was pared by 4 bases and J by 2 bases, with 14 bases between. The CDR3 protein is CASSWQGLGQETQYF. In nucleotides, the CDR3 is TGTGCCAGCAGCTGGCAGGGGTTAGGGCAAGAGACCCAGTACTTC.

This clone was observed a handful of times. The chain links TRBV7-8 to TRBJ1-3; D remains ambiguous. Germline values: CDR1 SGHVS, CDR2 FQNEAQ. This CDR3 comprises 15 residues. The ends were cut back, 1 base at V and 0 bases at J, with 7 bases in the middle. This CDR3 reads CASSLDSHSGNTIYF. The CDR3 coding sequence is TGTGCCAGCAGCTTAGACAGTCACTCTGGAAACACCATATATTTT.

The J gene is TRBJ2-7, the V gene TRBV25-1; 9 bases map to TRBD2. The CDR3 consists of 14 residues. Per germline, CDR1 MGHDK and CDR2 SYGVNS. V lost 5 bases to trimming and J lost 0 bases; unmatched junction nucleotides: 2. The CDR3 loop is CASSRGLASYEQYF. DNA of the CDR3: TGTGCCAGCAGTAGGGGACTAGCCTCCTACGAGCAGTACTTC.

The table lists this clone with a few counts. This chain uses TRBV7-9 with TRBJ1-2, with D possibly being TRBD1 (6 bases). Germline CDR1 is SEHNR and CDR2 is FQNEAQ (reference sequence). Trimming shortened V by 2 bases and J by 3 bases, and 13 bases separated the two germline ends. The CDR3 totals 15 residues. CDR3 residues: CASSLSARGDYGYTF. The DNA of the CDR3 is TGTGCCAGCAGCTTATCCGCCAGGGGTGACTATGGCTACACCTTC.

CDR3 in amino acids: CAWSVGRSYEQYF. The CDR3 region has the DNA TGTGCCTGGAGTGTGGGGCGCTCCTACGAGCAGTACTTC. The chain links TRBV30 to TRBJ2-7, with D possibly being TRBD1 (5 bases). The CDR3 runs 13 residues. Germline V CDR1 and CDR2: GTSNPN, SVGIG (reference sequence). V shed 0 bases and J shed 0 bases, with 6 bases lying between them.

The chain joins TRBV7-9 to TRBJ2-7; tentatively, D is TRBD2 (7 bases). This CDR3 contains 15 residues. Per germline, CDR1 SEHNR and CDR2 FQNEAQ (reference sequence). Between the trimmed V and J ends, which lost 5 bases and 3 bases, there was a span of 17 bases. In DNA, the CDR3 is TGTGCCAGCAGCCTAGGGGGAGGGTCTTACTACGAGCAGTACTTC. It codes for CASSLGGGSYYEQYF.

This clone showed up just a few times. V is TRBV4-2 and J is TRBJ1-2; 10 nucleotides align to TRBD1. The CDR3 runs to 16 residues. The V and J ends lost 0 bases and 8 bases, in that order; junction bases with no gene match: 9. In germline, CDR1 is LGHNA, CDR2 YNFKEQ. CDR3 nucleotide sequence: TGTGCCAGCAGCCAAGAAGATCCGGGACAGGGGAGGGGCTACACCTTC. Its translation is CASSQEDPGQGRGYTF.

CDR3 sequence reads: CASSVGVKLFF. In DNA form, the CDR3 reads TGTGCCAGCAGTGTCGGGGTAAAACTGTTTTTT. This rearrangement joins TRBV6-5 to TRBJ1-4; D unclear. Germline V lookup: CDR1 MNHEY, CDR2 SVGAGI. The CDR3 is made up of 11 amino acids. The V and J ends lost 5 bases and 10 bases respectively, with 8 bases between them.

Relative to its sample, this clone is medium-sized. The chain has TRBV5-6 and TRBJ2-7; 12 nucleotides line up with TRBD2. V was clipped by 3 bases and J by 2 bases; unmatched bases: 3. CDR3 size: 15 residues. CDR1 and CDR2 from the germline V gene are SGHDT and YYEEEE. The CDR3 DNA reads TGTGCCAGCAGCTACGGACTAGCGGGACCCTACGAGCAGTACTTC. It is translated as CASSYGLAGPYEQYF.

The chain couples TRBV13 to TRBJ2-1; maybe TRBD2 (6 bases). V was clipped by 1 base and J by 12 bases, with 16 bases between them. The CDR3 covers 14 residues. Looked up from germline, CDR1 is PRHDT and CDR2 is FYEKMQ (reference sequence). CDR3 DNA sequence: TGTGCCAGCAGCTTAGATCCGGGGGTTGGTGTGCAGTTCTTC. Protein sequence: CASSLDPGVGVQFF.

This clone was observed a few times. In DNA form, the CDR3 reads TGCGCCAGCAGCTTGGCCTCGGCGGCTTATGGCTACACCTTC. Protein sequence: CASSLASAAYGYTF. The chain uses TRBV5-1 and TRBJ1-2; D is ambiguous. The V and J ends lost 0 bases and 5 bases respectively, with 11 bases between them. Germline values: CDR1 SGHRS, CDR2 YFSETQ. This CDR3 has 14 amino acids.